Included here is one T cell receptor beta chain sequence, with context. Trimming cost V 0 bases and J 7 bases, with 15 bases left between them. Germline CDR1 MNHEY, CDR2 SVGAGI. The CDR3 sequence is 15 residues long. Execution of the assay was at deep level. Genomic DNA per cell subset filled all wells of several immunoSEQ plates. Measured with immunoSEQ multiplex PCR; TCRdb has only the in-frame clones, and not every one. This sample yields roughly 2 million clones, of which around 96% are seen a single time; 0.9% to 1.4% belongs to the top ten. In the naive CD8 group, cells lacked CD45RO and were positively selected for CCR7, so terminally differentiated effector memory CD45RA+ cells were left out. The sample is drawn from a study of shared clonotypes between healthy human individuals. About the research overall: The people who gave samples were a couple of women and a few men aged 18 to 49. Each donor had three CD4 naive, three CD4 memory, two CD8 naive and one CD8 memory plate.

This sequence originates from a young man in good health. The sample taken for sequencing was naive CD8+ T cells sorted from blood. The genes are TRBV6-5 and TRBJ1-2, with unresolved D. The CDR3 region has the DNA TGTGCCAGCAGTTACTCGGAGGGTATATTGGGTGGCTACACCTTC. Protein sequence: CASSYSEGILGGYTF.